This T cell receptor (beta chain) was found in a study of cytomegalovirus exposure and HLA in healthy donors. V shed 3 bases and J 5 bases; nucleotides not matched to a gene: 4. The CDR3 is 14 amino acids. The germline gives CDR1 PRHDT, CDR2 FYEKMQ (reference sequence). Healthy bone marrow donors made up the cohort. Study conclusions and caveats: As confirmed in vitro, three CMV-associated chains were specific for CMV antigens.

Remarks on this clone: Its specificity is unknown.

The PCR used 60 Vbeta and 13 Jbeta primers. Libraries were prepared by immunoSEQ multiplex PCR; TCRdb keeps only in-frame clonotypes and omits some of them. The data hold 95,000 to 120,000 clones, with around 70% observed a single time. The genes are TRBV13 and TRBJ2-5, with 9 bases that match TRBD2. This TCR was recovered from a woman aged 40 to 49 in good health and CMV-seropositive. The sequencing sample was made of PBMCs. This CDR3 is CASSLREGLETQYF. CDR3 sequence (DNA): TGTGCCAGCAGCTTGCGGGAGGGCCTCGAGACCCAGTACTTC.